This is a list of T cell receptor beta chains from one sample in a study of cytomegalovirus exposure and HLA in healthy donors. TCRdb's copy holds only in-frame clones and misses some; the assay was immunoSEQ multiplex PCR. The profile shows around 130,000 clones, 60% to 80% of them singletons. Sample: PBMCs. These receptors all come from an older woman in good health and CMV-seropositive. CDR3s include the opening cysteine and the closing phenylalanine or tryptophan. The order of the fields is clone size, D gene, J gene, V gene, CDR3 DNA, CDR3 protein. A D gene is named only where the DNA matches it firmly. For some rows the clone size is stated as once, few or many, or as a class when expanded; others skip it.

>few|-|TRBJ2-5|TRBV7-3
TGTGCCAGCAGTCGCGGGACTCGGGAGACCCAGTACTTC
CASSRGTRETQYF
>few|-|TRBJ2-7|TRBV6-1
TGTGCCAGCAGTGATAGGGGCGGGGTGGGGGAGCAGTACTTC
CASSDRGGVGEQYF
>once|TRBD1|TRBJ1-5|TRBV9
TGTGCCAGCAGCACAACAGGGGGCTCGGGTCAGCCCCAGCATTTT
CASSTTGGSGQPQHF
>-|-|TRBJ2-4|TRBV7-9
TGTTCCAGCACCACGCCCGGCTTCGGAGAGGGCGGTCAAAATGACATTCAGTACTTC
CSSTTPGFGEGGQNDIQYF
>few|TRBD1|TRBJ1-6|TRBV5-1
TGCGCCAGCAGCCCGCACGGATCACAGGGGCGCGTTGAGGGTTCACCCCTCCACTTT
CASSPHGSQGRVEGSPLHF
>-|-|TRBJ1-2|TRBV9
TGTGCCAGCAGCTTGGACAGCGCTAACTATGGCTACACCTTC
CASSLDSANYGYTF
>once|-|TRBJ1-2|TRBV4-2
TGTGCCAGCAGCCAAGCCGGGACTTTCGCTAACTATGGCTACACCTTC
CASSQAGTFANYGYTF
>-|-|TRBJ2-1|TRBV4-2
TGTGCCAGCAGCCAAGAAGGGGGGGCGTATGATGAGCAGTTCTTC
CASSQEGGAYDEQFF
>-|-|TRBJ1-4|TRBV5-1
TGCGCCAGCAGCTTAGGGGATTACGAAAAACTGTTTTTT
CASSLGDYEKLFF
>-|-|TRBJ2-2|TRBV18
TGTGCCAGCTCTACCGACAGGTCCAACACCGGGGAGCTGTTTTTT
CASSTDRSNTGELFF
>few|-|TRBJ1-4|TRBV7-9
TGTGCCAGCAGCTTAGGGGCCGTTGCTGGACTGTTTTTT
CASSLGAVAGLFF
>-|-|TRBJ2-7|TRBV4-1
TGCGCCAGCAGCCACAATTCCTACGAGCAGTACTTC
CASSHNSYEQYF
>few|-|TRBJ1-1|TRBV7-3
TGTGCCAGCAGCTACTCAGGGAATCTCATTGAGGCTTTCTTT
CASSYSGNLIEAFF
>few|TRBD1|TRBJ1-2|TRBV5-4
TGTGCCAGCAGCTTGGCCTATATAACAGGGGACTATGGCTACACCTTC
CASSLAYITGDYGYTF
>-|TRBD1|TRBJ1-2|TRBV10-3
TGTGCCATCAGCGGAGGACAGGGGGCTGGTGGCTACACCTTC
CAISGGQGAGGYTF
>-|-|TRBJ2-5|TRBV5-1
TGCGCCAGCAGCACCGGTTCGGGGGCCCAGTACTTC
CASSTGSGAQYF
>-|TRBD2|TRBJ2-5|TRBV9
TGTGCCAGCAGCCCTGGGAGGGGAGACCAGTACTTC
CASSPGRGDQYF
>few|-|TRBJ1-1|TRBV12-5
TGTGCTAGTGTCCCGTTAGCGGATAACACTGAAGCTTTCTTT
CASVPLADNTEAFF
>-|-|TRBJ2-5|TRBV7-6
TGTGCCAGCAGCTTAACAGGGTCGGAGACCCAGTACTTC
CASSLTGSETQYF
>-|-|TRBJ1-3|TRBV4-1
TGCGCCAGCAGCCAAGCTCCCTTCCAGGCGAACTCTGGAAACACCATATATTTT
CASSQAPFQANSGNTIYF
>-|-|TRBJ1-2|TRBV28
TGTGCCGGGGGAGGAACCTATGGCTACACCTTC
CAGGGTYGYTF
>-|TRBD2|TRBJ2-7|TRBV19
TGTGCCAGTAGTATAGGTAGCGGGGTATACGAGCAGTACTTC
CASSIGSGVYEQYF
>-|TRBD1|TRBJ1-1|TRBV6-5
TGTGCCAGCAGAGACAGGGTAGATGGCACTGAAGCTTTCTTT
CASRDRVDGTEAFF
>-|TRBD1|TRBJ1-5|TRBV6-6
TGTGCCAGCAGTTACACAGGGGGGGATCTGCCCCAGCATTTT
CASSYTGGDLPQHF
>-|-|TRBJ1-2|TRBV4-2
TGTGCCAGCAGCCAAGCCGGGAATTGGGACTATGGCTACACCTTC
CASSQAGNWDYGYTF
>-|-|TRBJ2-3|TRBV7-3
TGTGCCAGCAGCTCCTCGTTGGGCCCAGATACGCAGTATTTT
CASSSSLGPDTQYF
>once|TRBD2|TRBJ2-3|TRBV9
TGTGCCAGCAGCGTAAAGTGGTCGGGGGGGCAGGATACGCAGTATTTT
CASSVKWSGGQDTQYF
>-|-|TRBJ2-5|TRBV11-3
TGTGCCAGCAGCTTAGGCCGGGACATGGGGACCCAGTACTTC
CASSLGRDMGTQYF
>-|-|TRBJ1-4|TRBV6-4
TGTGCCAGCAGTGCTTTCCACGCCCAGGGTGAAAAACTGCTTTTT
CASSAFHAQGEKLLF
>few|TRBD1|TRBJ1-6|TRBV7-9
TGTGCCAGCAGCTCCCCTATGACAGGGAGCAATTCACCCCTCCACTTT
CASSSPMTGSNSPLHF
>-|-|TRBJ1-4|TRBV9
TGTGCCAGCAGCGTAAGTCCGGGAACTAATGAAAAACTGTTTTTT
CASSVSPGTNEKLFF
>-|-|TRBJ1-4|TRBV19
TGTGCCAGTAGTATACGTCCAGGAACTGAAAAACTGTTTTTT
CASSIRPGTEKLFF
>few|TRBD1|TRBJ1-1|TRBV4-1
TGCGCCAGCAGCCACGACGGACAGGGCGGGACTGAAGCTTTCTTT
CASSHDGQGGTEAFF
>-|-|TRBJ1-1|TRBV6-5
TGTGCCAGCAGCGATACAGACGACACTGAAGCTTTCTTT
CASSDTDDTEAFF
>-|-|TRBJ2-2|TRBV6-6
TGTGCCAGCAGTTACGCGGCCGGGGAGCTGTTTTTT
CASSYAAGELFF
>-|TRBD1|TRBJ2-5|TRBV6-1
TGTGCCAGCGAGGGGACAGGGGGAGGAGAGACCCAGTACTTC
CASEGTGGGETQYF
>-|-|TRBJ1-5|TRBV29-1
TGCAGCGTTGAACAGGGCAATCAGCCCCAGCATTTT
CSVEQGNQPQHF
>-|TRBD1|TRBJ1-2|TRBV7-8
TGTGCCAGCAGTCCCGAAAGGAGTTGGGGACAGGGGGCGAGATATGGCTACACCTTC
CASSPERSWGQGARYGYTF
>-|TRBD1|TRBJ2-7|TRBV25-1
TGTGCCAGCAGTGATGGGTACCGGGACAGGGTTATGTACGAGCAGTACTTC
CASSDGYRDRVMYEQYF
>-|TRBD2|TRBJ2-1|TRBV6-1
TGTGCCAGCAGTGGGACTAGCGGGGTTTACAATGAGCAGTTCTTC
CASSGTSGVYNEQFF
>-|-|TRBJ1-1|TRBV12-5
TGTGCTAGTGGTGAGACAGCCGGTGAAGCTTTCTTT
CASGETAGEAFF
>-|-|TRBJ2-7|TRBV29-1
TGCAGCGGGCTGGGGCAGACCTACGAGCAGTACTTC
CSGLGQTYEQYF
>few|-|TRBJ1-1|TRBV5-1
TGCGCCAGCAGCTTGACCCGACAAAGGAACACTGAAGCTTTCTTT
CASSLTRQRNTEAFF
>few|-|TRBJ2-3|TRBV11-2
TGTGCCAGCAGCCTAGGGTGGGCGACAGATACGCAGTATTTT
CASSLGWATDTQYF
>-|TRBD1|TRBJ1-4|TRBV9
TGTGCCAGCAGCGGGGGACAGGGTGCAACTAATGAAAAACTGTTTTTT
CASSGGQGATNEKLFF
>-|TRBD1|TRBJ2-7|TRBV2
TGTGCCAGCCGCTGGGACAGAAATACCTACGAGCAGTACTTC
CASRWDRNTYEQYF